The rows below give T cell receptor beta chains drawn from one sample of a study of blood T cells in healthy people across ages. TCRdb redid the calling of the 5' RACE reads with MiXCR, one entry per CDR3 protein. The sample lists hundreds of thousands of distinct CDR3 sequences; under 65% were seen once. Sequencing was done on a sample of blood. The receptors shown here come from a woman older than 75 in good health. Each CDR3 is given with its conserved first and last residue. A D gene is named only where the DNA matches it firmly. Expanded clones get a size class; other rows say once, few or many, or leave the size out.

CDR3	DNA	size	J	V	D
CASSLASRDQSNEQFF	TGTGCCAGCAGTTTAGCGAGCCGGGACCAGTCCAATGAGCAGTTCTTC	many	TRBJ2-1	TRBV12-3/TRBV12-4	-
CASSILGTYGYTF	TGTGCCAGCAGCATACTCGGAACCTATGGCTACACCTTC	-	TRBJ1-2	TRBV6-5	-
CASSSHTRTTSTDTQYF	TGTGCCAGCAGCTCCCATACCCGGACAACTAGCACAGATACGCAGTATTTT	-	TRBJ2-3	TRBV7-3	-
CASSQVKTSTDTPYF	TGCGCCAGCAGCCAAGTGAAAACTAGCACAGATACGCCGTATTTT	-	TRBJ2-3	TRBV4-1	-
CASSLRDRDIAKNIQYF	TGTGCCAGCAGTTTACGGGACAGGGATATAGCCAAAAACATTCAGTACTTC	-	TRBJ2-4	TRBV28	TRBD1
CAIGTSGTGELFF	TGTGCCATCGGGACTAGCGGTACCGGGGAGCTGTTTTTT	-	TRBJ2-2	TRBV28	TRBD2
CASSPIGGELFF	TGTGCCAGCAGCCCCATTGGGGGGGAGCTGTTTTTT	-	TRBJ2-2	TRBV14	-
CASKRDHYNEQFF	TGTGCCAGCAAGAGGGACCACTACAATGAGCAGTTCTTC	-	TRBJ2-1	TRBV27	-
CSASGGGSYNEQFF	TGCAGTGCTAGCGGGGGGGGTTCCTACAATGAGCAGTTCTTC	-	TRBJ2-1	TRBV20-1	TRBD2
CAITNSDEQFF	TGTGCCATCACCAATAGTGATGAGCAGTTCTTC	many	TRBJ2-1	TRBV10-3	-
CASSPTWLAGLTDTQYF	TGTGCCAGCAGCCCGACTTGGCTAGCGGGATTGACAGATACGCAGTATTTT	many	TRBJ2-3	TRBV7-2	TRBD2
CASSPRRIGPTGELFF	TGTGCCAGCTCACCACGGAGGATAGGACCGACCGGGGAGCTGTTTTTT	-	TRBJ2-2	TRBV18	-
CASHPLAGFSTDTRYF	TGTGCCAGCCACCCTCTAGCGGGGTTTAGCACAGATACGCGGTATTTT	-	TRBJ2-3	TRBV12-3/TRBV12-4	TRBD2
CSGRTGGRRDTQYF	TGCAGTGGTCGGACAGGGGGGCGGCGAGATACGCAGTATTTT	-	TRBJ2-3	TRBV20-1	TRBD1
CSARSGESYNEQFF	TGCAGTGCTAGATCTGGGGAATCCTACAATGAGCAGTTCTTC	-	TRBJ2-1	TRBV20-1	-
CASSQGLAATGELFF	TGCGCCAGCAGCCAAGGACTAGCGGCCACCGGGGAGCTGTTTTTT	few	TRBJ2-2	TRBV4-1	TRBD2
CSSEDRVQPQHF	TGCAGCTCAGAGGACAGGGTTCAGCCCCAGCATTTT	few	TRBJ1-5	TRBV29-1	TRBD1
CASSSGTGNEQYF	TGCGCCAGCAGCTCGGGAACTGGGAATGAGCAGTACTTC	few	TRBJ2-4	TRBV5-1	-
CATSPRGYGETQYF	TGTGCCACCAGCCCGCGGGGTTATGGAGAGACCCAGTACTTC	-	TRBJ2-5	TRBV15	-
CASSLMTGQNSPLHF	TGTGCCAGCAGCTTAATGACAGGACAAAATTCACCCCTCCACTTT	-	TRBJ1-6	TRBV7-3	-
CASSSGTVQAQYF	TGTGCCAGCAGTTCCGGGACAGTTCAGGCCCAGTACTTC	few	TRBJ2-5	TRBV6-5	TRBD1
CASSYRGLYQETQYF	TGTGCCAGCAGTTACAGGGGTTTGTACCAAGAGACCCAGTACTTC	many	TRBJ2-5	TRBV6-6	-
CAISGDTGSVFETQYF	TGTGCCATCAGTGGGGATACAGGGAGCGTTTTCGAGACCCAGTACTTC	-	TRBJ2-5	TRBV10-3	-
CAWSNTNIVQFF	TGTGCCTGGAGCAACACCAATATCGTGCAGTTCTTC	-	TRBJ2-1	TRBV30	-
CASSLVQLNEKLFF	TGTGCCAGCAGTTTAGTACAGCTTAATGAAAAACTGTTTTTT	-	TRBJ1-4	TRBV12-3/TRBV12-4	-
CASSEASVGSYNSPLHF	TGTGCCAGCAGTGAAGCGTCGGTTGGATCCTATAATTCACCCCTCCACTTT	-	TRBJ1-6	TRBV2	-
CASSSGVDSPLHF	TGTGCCAGCAGTTCAGGAGTGGATTCACCCCTCCACTTT	-	TRBJ1-6	TRBV28	-